This TCR beta chain was captured in a study of blood T cell repertoires in COVID-19. Study-level information: Whether acute or convalescent, the COVID-19 samples came from the United States, Italy and Spain. From T cells, B-cell-depleted T cells, or PBMCs came the material, which was cDNA or gDNA.

This CDR3 comprises 14 residues. Germline V gene lookup returns CDR1 MNHNY and CDR2 SVGAGI (reference sequence). The V gene end was trimmed by 2 bases and the J gene end by 6 bases; junction bases not matched to a gene: 4. Authors' data handling: Amplified reference gene primers provided the basis for estimating nucleated cell counts. Sequencing was performed with immunoSEQ multiplex PCR; in TCRdb, only in-frame clones are kept and a portion is missing. That table supplies the V and J calls and clone size; D and trimming were determined from the DNA. The table lists 120,000 or so clones, approximately 90% of them singletons.

V and J are TRBV6-6 and TRBJ2-3, with TRBD2 matching 8 bases. The sequence came from a human donor in a cohort sampled during active COVID-19. Input material: peripheral blood. CDR3 nucleotide sequence: TGTGCCAGCAGTTACCCTAGCGGGTCGGATACGCAGTATTTT. Its protein product is CASSYPSGSDTQYF.